Described below is a single TCR beta chain sequence and its context. Each CDR3 protein is one row after TCRdb ran MiXCR on the RT-PCR reads. The table shows around 700,000 distinct CDR3 sequences, with 13% to 15% occurring only once. Trimming took off 5 bases at V and 4 bases at J, with 16 bases between the two ends. The V gene's germline CDR1 is SEHNR and CDR2 FQNEAQ (reference sequence). This CDR3 is built from 15 residues. The V call is TRBV7-9, the J call TRBJ2-3; possibly TRBD2 for D (6 bases). The sample consisted of memory CD4+ T cells from blood. This sequence was found in a female donor in good health, serving as a healthy control. Here the CDR3 reads CASSAEPPGADTQYF. The CDR3 region has the DNA TGTGCCAGCAGCGCGGAACCTCCGGGGGCAGATACGCAGTATTTT.